This T cell receptor beta chain was sequenced during a study of blood T cells in healthy people across ages. Study-wide points: Diversity of TCR beta correlated strongly with naive T cell percentage. Age advanced and TCR beta diversity per million T cells fell, roughly linearly.

Trimming removed 0 bases at V and 4 bases at J, with 13 bases between. CDR3 length: 16 amino acids. Germline V gene sequence: CDR1 SGHRS, CDR2 YFSETQ. Combining a sample-barcoded 5' primer with a J-beta primer mix, a second PCR ran for roughly 7 to 11 cycles. Every cDNA molecule carried a tag from a template-switch adaptor bearing 12 random nucleotides. Every sample gave at least 3 million paired-end reads containing CDR3. Via MiXCR, TCRdb re-called the 5' RACE reads, giving one row per CDR3 protein. The sample includes some 1,500,000 distinct CDR3 sequences, around 40% of them seen just once. As regards this clonotype: Its target is not known.

The chain joins TRBV5-1 to TRBJ1-4, with TRBD1 as a possible D gene (6 bases). The sample consisted of blood. The TCR sequence derives from a young woman in good health. Here the CDR3 reads CASSLGWTVNNEKLFF. The CDR3 DNA follows: TGCGCCAGCAGCTTGGGATGGACAGTAAATAATGAAAAACTGTTTTTT.